This T cell receptor beta chain was recorded in a study of patients and donors after allogeneic stem cell transplantation. One entry per CDR3 protein results from TCRdb running MiXCR on the RT-PCR reads. The sample lists about 150,000 distinct CDR3 sequences, roughly two fifths occurring once. The CDR3 is 11 residues long. V dropped 7 bases and J dropped 6 bases, with 6 bases sitting between them. Per the germline V gene, CDR1 is WSHSY and CDR2 is SAAADI. The sample consisted of blood, either unsorted or a sorted T cell fraction (not recorded which). This TCR derives from a human donor who was either an allogeneic HSCT recipient or a stem cell or donor lymphocyte infusion donor (not recorded which). It is not recorded whose cells these are; they may come from a transplant donor. V and J are TRBV10-2 and TRBJ2-2, with D uncertain. CDR3 bases: TGCGCCAGCAAGGAATCCGGGGAGCTGTTTTTT. This gives the protein CASKESGELFF.